The rows below give T cell receptor beta chains drawn from one sample of a study of CD8 T cells in ankylosing spondylitis. A single record per CDR3 protein comes from TCRdb applying MiXCR to the 5' RACE reads. Of about 240,000 distinct CDR3 sequences in the sample, approximately 8% are singletons; the top ten hold approximately 4.8%. The sample was blood, either unsorted or a sorted T cell fraction (not recorded which). The receptors come from a female donor with ankylosing spondylitis or in good health (not recorded which). The CDR3 runs from the conserved cysteine through the conserved F or W. The D gene is left open where the match is weak. Clone size is not always given. Where it is, it says once, few, many or a class for expanded clones.

v_call	j_call	d_call	clone_size	cdr3_aa	cdr3_nt
TRBV5-5	TRBJ2-1	TRBD2	many	CASSPAGGGSYNEQFF	TGTGCCAGCAGCCCAGCGGGAGGAGGCTCCTACAATGAGCAGTTCTTC
TRBV20-1	TRBJ2-3	TRBD2	many	CSASWREGPTDTQYF	TGCAGTGCTAGCTGGCGGGAGGGACCCACAGATACGCAGTATTTT
TRBV7-2	TRBJ1-3	NA	few	CASSLAGRPGNTIYF	TGTGCCAGCAGCTTAGCAGGGCGTCCGGGAAACACCATATATTTT
TRBV28	TRBJ2-7	TRBD1	many	CASSTLWTGTLYEQYF	TGTGCCAGCAGTACACTATGGACAGGAACTCTTTACGAGCAGTACTTC
TRBV7-8	TRBJ2-1	TRBD2	many	CASSLYRAGGSPNNEQFF	TGTGCCAGCAGCTTATATCGAGCGGGAGGATCCCCAAACAATGAGCAGTTCTTC
TRBV6-1	TRBJ2-1	TRBD1	many	CASSEVWTGTYNEQFF	TGTGCCAGCAGTGAAGTCTGGACAGGTACCTACAATGAGCAGTTCTTC
TRBV20-1	TRBJ2-1	TRBD2	many	CSAASGDSYNEQFF	TGCAGTGCCGCTAGCGGGGATTCCTACAATGAGCAGTTCTTC
TRBV5-5	TRBJ1-5	NA	many	CASSLLAGDSNQPQHF	TGTGCCAGCAGCCTGCTTGCCGGGGATAGCAATCAGCCCCAGCATTTT
TRBV5-1	TRBJ1-4	TRBD1	many	CASSLGQGTRKLFF	TGCGCCAGCAGCTTGGGACAGGGGACTCGAAAACTGTTTTTT
TRBV15	TRBJ2-3	TRBD2	many	CATSRTKTSGPTDTQYF	TGTGCCACCAGCAGGACCAAGACTAGCGGACCCACAGATACGCAGTATTTT
TRBV5-1	TRBJ1-3	NA	many	CATGEGVGNTIYF	TGCGCCACCGGGGAAGGGGTTGGAAACACCATATATTTT
TRBV5-1	TRBJ1-2	TRBD1	many	CASTQDRFNYGYTF	TGCGCCAGCACCCAGGACAGGTTTAACTATGGCTACACCTTC
TRBV9	TRBJ1-3	NA	many	CASSVEGIRGNTIYF	TGTGCCAGCAGCGTAGAAGGAATTCGGGGAAACACCATATATTTT
TRBV20-1	TRBJ2-7	TRBD1	few	CSASPGQAYEQYF	TGCAGTGCTAGCCCGGGACAGGCCTACGAGCAGTACTTC
TRBV2	TRBJ2-5	TRBD2	NA	CASSSTASGRAYF	TGTGCCAGCAGTTCTACTGCTAGCGGGAGGGCATACTTC
TRBV12-3/TRBV12-4	TRBJ1-6	NA	many	CASSTHDNSPLHF	TGTGCCAGCAGCACCCACGATAATTCACCCCTCCACTTT
TRBV7-2	TRBJ2-1	NA	NA	CVSSLEGSSYNEQFF	TGTGTCAGCAGCTTAGAAGGGAGCTCCTACAATGAGCAGTTCTTC
TRBV12-3/TRBV12-4	TRBJ2-2	NA	many	CASSDRDKNTGELFF	TGTGCCAGCAGTGACCGGGACAAGAACACCGGGGAGCTGTTTTTT
TRBV29-1	TRBJ2-5	NA	many	CSVEQGETQYF	TGCAGCGTTGAACAGGGAGAGACCCAGTACTTC
TRBV15	TRBJ2-3	NA	many	CATSRVGDTQYF	TGTGCCACCAGCAGAGTGGGAGATACGCAGTATTTT
TRBV9	TRBJ2-7	NA	many	CASSVNSRSPYEQYF	TGTGCCAGCAGCGTAAACTCCAGGTCGCCCTACGAGCAGTACTTC
TRBV11-2	TRBJ2-1	NA	many	CASSLDRWQLQFF	TGTGCCAGCAGCTTAGATCGTTGGCAGCTTCAGTTCTTC
TRBV7-9	TRBJ2-3	NA	few	CASSLGGLPSQYF	TGTGCCAGCAGCTTAGGGGGTCTTCCAAGTCAGTATTTT
TRBV27	TRBJ2-1	NA	many	CASSRWNEQFF	TGTGCCAGCAGTCGTTGGAATGAGCAGTTCTTC
TRBV6-5	TRBJ2-7	TRBD1	many	CASSYSPSDRDSYEQYF	TGTGCCAGCAGTTACTCCCCCTCGGACAGGGACTCCTACGAGCAGTACTTC
TRBV6-6	TRBJ1-4	NA	many	CASSYSSGTVEKLFF	TGTGCCAGCAGTTACTCGTCCGGGACGGTAGAAAAACTGTTTTTT
TRBV19	TRBJ2-5	TRBD2	NA	CASSIGPSGSQETQYF	TGTGCCAGTAGTATAGGGCCTAGCGGGAGTCAGGAGACCCAGTACTTC
TRBV28	TRBJ1-2	NA	many	CASSQQRLYGYTF	TGTGCCAGCAGTCAACAGCGGCTCTATGGCTACACCTTC
TRBV7-8	TRBJ2-5	NA	many	CASSLGSQGIIPKETQYF	TGTGCCAGCAGCTTAGGGAGCCAGGGGATTATTCCAAAAGAGACCCAGTACTTC
TRBV9	TRBJ1-4	TRBD1	many	CASSPRTGADEKLFF	TGTGCCAGCAGCCCCAGGACAGGAGCGGATGAAAAACTGTTTTTT
TRBV11-1	TRBJ2-2	NA	many	CASSALGPGTGELFF	TGTGCCAGCAGCGCCTTGGGACCGGGCACCGGGGAGCTGTTTTTT
TRBV7-9	TRBJ1-1	TRBD1	NA	CASSSQGARGNTEAFF	TGTGCCAGCAGCTCACAGGGGGCACGAGGGAACACTGAAGCTTTCTTT
TRBV7-9	TRBJ2-2	NA	NA	CASSRDFAGELFF	TGTGCCAGCAGCCGGGATTTCGCCGGGGAGCTGTTTTTT
TRBV4-3	TRBJ2-1	NA	many	CASSQDLEREQFF	TGCGCCAGCAGCCAAGATCTTGAGCGGGAGCAGTTCTTC
TRBV6-2/TRBV6-3	TRBJ2-1	TRBD2	many	CASSNSGSLRNEQFF	TGTGCCAGCAGCAATAGCGGGAGCCTGAGAAATGAGCAGTTCTTC
TRBV5-1	TRBJ1-1	NA	many	CASSSGPTNTEAFF	TGCGCCAGCAGCTCGGGACCGACGAACACTGAAGCTTTCTTT